This TCR beta chain was found in a study of OX40 agonist ivuxolimab in advanced cancers. Looking at the study overall: Ivuxolimab, which targeted the costimulatory receptor OX40 (CD134), was an agonistic, fully human IgG2 monoclonal antibody. Intravenous ivuxolimab was administered to patients every 2 weeks at six dose levels: 0.01, 0.1, 0.3, 1.5, 3 and 10 mg/kg. Among the roughly 52 dose-escalation patients, some 20 had hepatocellular carcinoma, 15 or so melanoma, 9 renal cell carcinoma and 9 head and neck cancer. The dose-escalation cohort was 82.7% male with a mean age of about 60 years, ranging from roughly 23 to 90. Prior anti-PD-1, anti-PD-L1 or anti-CTLA-4 therapy was permitted, and checkpoint inhibitors had been received by less than 45% of dose-escalation patients. Partial responses were achieved by three dose-escalation patients, of whom one had hepatocellular carcinoma and two had cutaneous melanoma. Peripheral TCRbeta sequencing aimed to test whether ivuxolimab altered TCR sequence diversity and caused clonal T-cell expansion. The monotherapy dose-escalation portion (N of about 50 patients) of the phase I ivuxolimab trial is reported in the paper.

Turning to this clone: Its antigen is currently not known. Per-base qualities were not stored, and no clone one base away is much larger.

For sequencing of the TCRbeta CDR3 region, genomic DNA was extracted from the sorted cells. TCRbeta CDR3 regions were sequenced using the immunoSEQ Assay. Held by TCRdb, this immuneACCESS table contains in-frame sequences only and omits some clones. Under half of the omission traces to an unresolved V gene where checked; the cause of the rest is unknown. For this sample the table gives more than 80,000 clones, of which around 87% were detected only once. The top ten constitute around 1.5% of the sample. The trial excluded patients who had a history of autoimmune disease or who were on systemic immunosuppression. Peripheral blood for TCR sequencing was collected from all dose cohorts at baseline, on cycle 4 day 1, and on cycle 7 day 1. Samples came from an open-label, multicenter, first-in-human phase I dose-escalation trial of ivuxolimab. The trial enrolled adults with locally advanced or metastatic head and neck squamous cell, hepatocellular, melanoma or renal cell carcinoma. Before TCR sequencing, CD4+ T cells and CD8+ T cells were sorted from peripheral blood as separate populations.

The germline V end is reduced by 4 bases and the J end by 2 bases; junction bases left unmatched: 11. Looking up the germline V gene yields CDR1 SGHTA and CDR2 FQGNSA. The CDR3 contains 17 residues, cysteine and phenylalanine counted. The sequence is cut down to CDR3 DNA, 51 bases in frame from base 1. Points the paper makes about the study in general: In partial responders in the 0.1-3.0 mg/kg groups, normalized peripheral clonal expansion was found to be among the lowest, especially among CD8+ T cells. Low levels of normalized T-cell clonal expansion were also seen in some patients who did not respond. At doses of 0.1 to 3.0 mg/kg, clonal expansion of both CD4+ and CD8+ T cells in blood was seen between baseline and week 6. Which antigens the clonally expanded peripheral T cells were specific for was not determined. After ivuxolimab, more expanded clones were found on average in CD8+ T cells than in CD4+ T cells.

The chain joins TRBV7-2 to TRBJ1-3; TRBD1 agrees with 7 junctional bases. This receptor was obtained from an adult with an advanced solid tumor such as melanoma, head and neck, liver or kidney cancer. Sequenced here: CD4+ or CD8+ T cells sorted from blood, sampled in a trial of the OX40 agonist ivuxolimab. The nucleotides read TGTGCCAGCAGCTCACGGACAGTCCAGGGGGCTGGAAACACCATATATTTT. This sequence encodes CASSSRTVQGAGNTIYF.